The 27 T cell receptor beta chains below come from one sample, sequenced in a study of OX40 agonist ivuxolimab in advanced cancers. Generated by immunoSEQ multiplex PCR, the TCRdb table keeps only in-frame clones and is missing some. The sample lists tens of thousands of clones; about 89% were seen once. Sequencing was performed on CD4+ or CD8+ T cells sorted from blood, taken in a trial of the OX40 agonist ivuxolimab. These receptors were taken from an adult with an advanced solid tumor such as melanoma, head and neck, liver or kidney cancer.

The chain recombines TRBV6-1 with TRBJ1-1, with 8 bases aligning to TRBD1. The germline V gene has CDR1 MNHNS and CDR2 SASEGT. This CDR3 has 13 amino acids. Unmatched junction bases numbered 6, after V lost 6 bases and J lost 6 bases. Written as DNA, the CDR3 is TGTGCCAGCAGAGAGGACAGGGATGCTGAAGCTTTCTTT. Protein sequence: CASREDRDAEAFF.

The chain uses TRBV13 and TRBJ1-5; D not resolved. Trimming cost V 5 bases and J 2 bases, with 19 bases left between them. The CDR3 is 17 residues long. Looked up from germline, CDR1 is PRHDT and CDR2 is FYEKMQ (reference sequence). The CDR3 DNA reads as TGTGCCAGCAGCATCAACACAGCTCCCGGCGGCAATCAGCCCCAGCATTTT. Translating gives CASSINTAPGGNQPQHF.

The chain recombines TRBV28 with TRBJ2-5, with D perhaps matching TRBD2 (5 bases). Germline V CDR1 and CDR2: MDHEN, SYDVKM. The CDR3 covers 15 residues. The V end was cut by 3 bases, the J end by 5 bases, with 16 bases between. The CDR3 DNA follows: TGTGCCAGCAGTTTTCATGGGGTTGGCGGGGAGACCCAGTACTTC. Its protein is CASSFHGVGGETQYF.

The chain joins TRBV6-5 to TRBJ1-2, with D perhaps matching TRBD1 (6 bases). CDR3 length equals 14 residues. The V end was cut by 2 bases, the J end by 8 bases, with 15 bases between. Germline V gives CDR1 MNHEY, CDR2 SVGAGI. Here the CDR3 DNA reads TGTGCCAGCAGTTACACGGGACAAAGCGGAGGCTACACCTTC. Translating gives CASSYTGQSGGYTF.

The rearrangement links TRBV7-9 to TRBJ1-2; 9 bases line up with TRBD1. CDR3 length equals 13 residues. V was pared by 4 bases and J by 3 bases, with 0 bases of the junction left unmatched. CDR1 is SEHNR and CDR2 is FQNEAQ in the germline V gene (reference sequence). CDR3 DNA sequence: TGTGCCAGCAGCTGGACAGGGGACTATGGCTACACCTTC. It codes for CASSWTGDYGYTF.

This chain links TRBV7-2 with TRBJ2-1, with D unclear. The CDR3 extends over 14 amino acids. With 4 bases removed from V and 0 bases from J, the gap between germline ends came to 7 bases. The V gene's germline CDR1 is SGHTA and CDR2 FQGNSA. CDR3 region: CASSSSSSYNEQFF. CDR3 DNA: TGTGCCAGCAGCTCCTCGAGCTCCTACAATGAGCAGTTCTTC.

V is TRBV20-1 and J is TRBJ1-1; no definite D call. The V end was cut by 1 base, the J end by 4 bases, with 4 bases between. Germline assignment: CDR1 DFQATT and CDR2 SNEGSKA (reference sequence). The CDR3 spans 11 residues. CDR3 sequence reads: CSARASTEAFF. For the CDR3, the DNA is TGCAGTGCTAGAGCCTCCACTGAAGCTTTCTTT.

The chain uses TRBV5-1 and TRBJ2-4, with 11 bases that match TRBD2. This CDR3 spans 17 amino acids. J gave up 9 bases and V 3 bases, and 14 bases lay outside the gene matches. Germline CDR1 SGHRS, CDR2 YFSETQ. The CDR3 nucleotides are TGCGCCAGCAGCTCCTTAGCGGGAGGGCCGCGGGGTGGCATTCAGTACTTC. Its protein product is CASSSLAGGPRGGIQYF.

V gene TRBV5-8 combines with J gene TRBJ2-3, with 8 bases fitting TRBD1. CDR3 length: 14 residues. Germline values: CDR1 SGHTS, CDR2 YDEGEE. Germline trimming cut 6 bases from V and 2 bases from J; bases unmatched to any gene: 5. This CDR3 is CASIDRGSTDTQYF. The CDR3 DNA follows: TGTGCCAGCATCGACAGGGGATCCACAGATACGCAGTATTTT.

The V gene is TRBV29-1, the J gene TRBJ1-2; no clear D. Germline V gene sequence: CDR1 SQVTM, CDR2 ANQGSEA. The CDR3 covers 14 residues. With 0 bases removed from V and 6 bases from J, the gap between germline ends came to 14 bases. CDR3 amino acids: CSVEEGMSENGYTF. The CDR3 region has the DNA TGCAGCGTTGAAGAGGGGATGAGTGAGAATGGCTACACCTTC.

Here the CDR3 reads CASSLGQVGPQPQHF. The CDR3 DNA reads as TGTGCCAGCAGCTTAGGGCAGGTCGGCCCTCAGCCCCAGCATTTT. V gene TRBV7-2 combines with J gene TRBJ1-5; D ambiguous. The V gene's germline CDR1 is SGHTA and CDR2 FQGNSA. This CDR3 has 15 residues. Trimming cost V 1 base and J 6 bases, with 13 bases left between them.

This chain uses TRBV4-1 with TRBJ2-2, with 7 bases matching TRBD2. J was trimmed by 5 bases and V by 4 bases; bases with no gene match: 13. Per germline, CDR1 MGHRA and CDR2 YSYEKL. CDR3 size: 17 residues. The CDR3 DNA reads as TGCGCCAGCAGCCGCCCGGGCGGGGGAAGTAGAACCGGGGAGCTGTTTTTT. Translated: CASSRPGGGSRTGELFF.

The rearrangement uses TRBV28 and TRBJ1-5, with TRBD1 identical over 8 bases. With V trimmed by 7 bases and J by 2 bases, 1 base remained unmatched. The CDR3 spans 13 residues. Germline-derived CDR1 and CDR2 are MDHEN and SYDVKM. The DNA of the CDR3 is TGTGCCAGCAAACAGGGGGGCAATCAGCCCCAGCATTTT. Amino acid sequence: CASKQGGNQPQHF.

V and J are TRBV29-1 and TRBJ1-1; D is perhaps TRBD1 (5 bases). CDR1 is SQVTM and CDR2 is ANQGSEA in the germline V gene. V was clipped by 7 bases and J by 5 bases, with 17 bases between them. This CDR3 has 13 amino acids. The CDR3 sequence: CSATGEGWTEAFF. CDR3 in DNA: TGCAGCGCCACGGGGGAGGGGTGGACTGAAGCTTTCTTT.

The chain has TRBV7-3 and TRBJ2-1; 10 nucleotides align to TRBD2. CDR3 size: 15 residues. Trimming at V came to 2 bases and at J to 4 bases, leaving 2 bases not matched to a gene. In germline, CDR1 is SGHTA, CDR2 FQGTGA. Here the CDR3 reads CASSLGLAAYNEQFF. The DNA for the CDR3 is TGTGCCAGCAGCTTAGGACTAGCGGCGTACAATGAGCAGTTCTTC.

V gene TRBV25-1 combines with J gene TRBJ1-5, with D possibly matching TRBD1 (6 bases). Germline CDR1 MGHDK, CDR2 SYGVNS. V gave up 3 bases and J gave up 0 bases, with 9 bases separating them. The CDR3 has 15 residues. CDR3 nucleotides: TGTGCCAGCAGTGACCCGACAGGTAGCAATCAGCCCCAGCATTTT. This codes for CASSDPTGSNQPQHF.

The chain is built from TRBV28 and TRBJ2-7; D ambiguous. CDR3 size: 14 residues. From germline, CDR1 is MDHEN and CDR2 SYDVKM. V was pared by 3 bases and J by 1 base, with 10 bases between. DNA of the CDR3: TGTGCCAGCAGTTTTTCAGTGCTTTCCTACGAGCAGTACTTC. Amino acids: CASSFSVLSYEQYF.

The V call is TRBV7-2, the J call TRBJ2-7; 11 positions agree with TRBD2. With V trimmed by 4 bases and J by 3 bases, 5 bases remained unmatched. The germline CDR1 and CDR2 sequences are SGHTA and FQGNSA. The CDR3 sequence is 15 residues long. The CDR3 region is CASSSSGGLFYEQYF. The CDR3 DNA reads TGTGCCAGCAGCTCTAGCGGGGGGCTCTTCTACGAGCAGTACTTC.

This clone appeared once. The chain has TRBV11-3 and TRBJ1-5; D uncertain. From germline, CDR1 is SGHNT and CDR2 YENEEA. The CDR3 is 13 amino acids. Trimming pared 0 bases from V and 6 bases from J, leaving 6 bases between. This chain's CDR3 is CASSLEVGQPQHF. The CDR3 DNA is TGTGCCAGCAGCTTAGAAGTGGGTCAGCCCCAGCATTTT.

V is TRBV7-2 and J is TRBJ2-3; 7 nucleotides line up with TRBD1. CDR1 and CDR2 from the germline V gene are SGHTA and FQGNSA. V trimming: 5 bases; J trimming: 7 bases; junction bases outside the gene matches: 6. This CDR3 has 13 residues. CDR3 loop: CASSLSRGNTQYF. CDR3 bases: TGTGCCAGCAGCCTGAGCAGGGGGAATACGCAGTATTTT.

This clone was counted a few times. The genes are TRBV30 and TRBJ1-3; weak D call: TRBD1 (5 bases). The CDR3 extends over 14 amino acids. V lost 4 bases and J lost 3, with 13 bases in between. From germline, CDR1 is GTSNPN and CDR2 SVGIG (reference sequence). The CDR3 region is CAWNTGTVGNTIYF. The CDR3 bases are TGTGCCTGGAATACCGGGACTGTTGGAAACACCATATATTTT. Full variable domain (rest looked up from reference TRBV30 and TRBJ1-3): SQTIHQWPATLVQPVGSPLSLECTVEGTSNPNLYWYRQAAGRGLQLLFYSVGIGQISSEVPQNLSASRPQDRQFILSSKKLLLSDSGFYLCAWNTGTVGNTIYFGEGSWLTVV.

V is TRBV20-1 and J is TRBJ1-2, with no clear D. Germline CDR1 reads DFQATT; CDR2 reads SNEGSKA (reference sequence). V lost 4 bases, J lost 5 bases, and 8 bases lay in between. The CDR3 is 11 amino acids. CDR3 sequence reads: CSATRAYGYTF. Written as DNA, the CDR3 is TGCAGTGCTACCCGTGCTTATGGCTACACCTTC.

The CDR3 region is CASSESPGRFSGNTIYF. The CDR3 DNA reads as TGTGCCAGCAGTGAATCTCCAGGGAGATTCTCTGGAAACACCATATATTTT. This sequence joins TRBV25-1 and TRBJ1-3; TRBD1 is a possible D gene (5 bases). Germline CDR1 MGHDK, CDR2 SYGVNS. V gave up 1 base and J gave up 0 bases, with 13 bases separating them. The CDR3 is 17 residues long.

J is TRBJ2-3 and V is TRBV11-1, with 11 bases aligning to TRBD2. The length of the CDR3 is 15 residues. Per the germline V gene, CDR1 is SGHAT and CDR2 is FQDESV (reference sequence). Losses at the gene ends were 3 bases for V and 5 bases for J; bases not matched to a gene: 4. CDR3 nucleotide sequence: TGTGCCAGCAGCTTCCTAGCGGGGGGATTAGATACGCAGTATTTT. Amino acids: CASSFLAGGLDTQYF. The entire variable domain, with the rest obtained from reference TRBV11-1 and TRBJ2-3, is as follows: EAEVAQSPRYKITEKSQAVAFWCDPISGHATLYWYRQILGQGPELLVQFQDESVVDDSQLPKDRFSAERLKGVDSTLKIQPAELGDSAMYLCASSFLAGGLDTQYFGPGTRLTVL.

This sequence joins TRBV5-1 and TRBJ2-3; the match to TRBD2 covers 8 bases. V dropped 7 bases and J dropped 6; count of bases not matched to a gene: 10. This CDR3 comprises 14 residues. CDR1 SGHRS and CDR2 YFSETQ come from the germline V gene. The CDR3 sequence is CASQPGSGVDTQYF. CDR3 sequence (DNA): TGCGCCAGCCAACCTGGTAGCGGGGTGGATACGCAGTATTTT.

V usage is TRBV6-4 and J usage is TRBJ2-3, with 7 bases that match TRBD2. V trimming: 6 bases; J trimming: 5 bases; junction bases outside the gene matches: 8. The CDR3 consists of 14 residues. Germline V CDR1 and CDR2: MRHNA, SNTAGT. In DNA form, the CDR3 reads TGTGCCAGCAGCGCGGGACTAAGCGGAGATACGCAGTATTTT. It yields the protein CASSAGLSGDTQYF.

The chain links TRBV4-1 to TRBJ1-4; possibly TRBD1 for D (6 bases). Between the trimmed V and J ends, which lost 3 bases and 8 bases, there was a span of 16 bases. There are 15 residues in the CDR3. CDR1 and CDR2 from the germline V gene are MGHRA and YSYEKL. The CDR3 is CASSQGAWGNEKLFF. CDR3 in DNA: TGCGCCAGCAGCCAGGGGGCCTGGGGGAACGAAAAACTGTTTTTT.